The clone carrying this T cell receptor beta chain was seen a handful of times. Noted time point: pretreatment peripheral blood. This entry is derived from a study of PD-L1 blockade in urothelial cancer. Study details: Most patients, twenty-five of 29, were males with bladder-origin cancer. Blood drawn 3 weeks (second dose) and 6 weeks after treatment start was analyzed.

TCRdb's table, derived via immunoSEQ multiplex PCR, lists solely in-frame clones and lacks some. Altogether about 55,000 clones are present, roughly 75% being singletons, with the ten largest covering less than 5%. From germline, CDR1 is SGDLS and CDR2 YYNGEE. V lost 8 bases, J lost 6 bases, and 23 bases lay in between. The CDR3 runs to 15 residues. The sample in question was PBMCs, obtained around atezolizumab (anti-PD-L1) treatment. This TCR came from a man aged 65-85 years with urothelial cancer. The chain carries TRBV9 and TRBJ1-2; maybe TRBD1 (6 bases). CDR3 coding DNA: TGTGCCAGTCCTTGCGGCTACAGGGTAAAGGATGGCTACACCTTC. Translated, it gives CASPCGYRVKDGYTF.